This T cell receptor (beta chain) originates from a study of human T cells and chemical hapten exposure. Across the whole study: Patch tests put 0.01% DPC on the upper back, read at 6 days. Study-level findings and limits: Against controls, expanded TCRs gave rise to significantly more large CDR3 similarity clusters. PT1 expanded TCR counts and patch test score were linked, and their correlation was positive.

Using its own MiXCR run on the RACE reads, TCRdb lists one record per CDR3 protein. The data hold 100,000 or so distinct CDR3 sequences, with 9% to 9.5% observed a single time. V dropped 2 bases and J dropped 4 bases, with 18 bases sitting between them. The CDR3 totals 16 residues. CDR1 and CDR2 from the germline V gene are SGHNT and YYREEE (reference sequence). The time point was: patch test 2, 6 weeks after DPC sensitization. Treatment of the sample: therapeutic diphenylcyclopropenone sensitization with weekly scalp DPC. Blood collection took place prior to placing each patch test. On this clonotype: What it binds is unknown.

The sample consisted of whole blood, taken in connection with sensitization to the hapten diphenylcyclopropenone (DPC). This receptor was obtained from a woman aged 40 to 50 with alopecia areata. Some clones in this sample may be carry-over from other donors' samples. The V and J genes are TRBV5-4 and TRBJ1-2, with D possibly being TRBD1 (6 bases). The CDR3 bases are TGTGCCAGCAGCTTTTCTGGGACATCGGCCCTCTATGGCTACACCTTC. Encoded protein: CASSFSGTSALYGYTF.